This T cell receptor (beta chain) was retrieved from a study of glioma-infiltrating T cells. General study points: Gliomas, especially low-grade, showed above-expected tissue-blood divergence; non-neoplastic patients showed below. Only very few CDR3 sequences appeared in both tissue and blood.

Germline V CDR1 and CDR2: LNHDA, SQIVND (reference sequence). V lost 3 bases, J lost 8 bases, and 7 bases stayed unmatched. The CDR3 is made up of 14 amino acids. Amplification of TCR alpha and beta CDR3 regions from RNA used iRepertoire nested multiplex PCR. One-step reverse transcription and amplification started from approximately 100-400 ng of tissue mRNA or PBMC total RNA. TCRdb re-analysed the multiplex PCR reads in MiXCR, keeping a single row per CDR3 protein. The sample contains some 150,000 distinct CDR3 sequences, around 40% of which appear only once. Notes on this clonotype: Its antigen is still unknown.

The TCR originated in a human donor with low-grade glioma or glioblastoma, undergoing nonglioma brain surgery, or in good health (not recorded which). The V and J genes are TRBV19 and TRBJ2-3, with 8 positions matching TRBD1. The sample comprised glioma tissue, nonneoplastic brain tissue, or PBMCs (not recorded which). The CDR3 DNA follows: TGTGCCAGTAGTATCAGTCAGGGGGCAGGTACGCAGTATTTT. Translation gives CASSISQGAGTQYF.